The entry below describes one T cell receptor beta chain. This entry comes from a study of blood T cell repertoires in COVID-19. Study-level background: Sites across the United States, Italy and Spain contributed samples from acute and convalescent COVID-19.

With V trimmed by 7 bases and J by 8 bases, 24 bases remained unmatched. The CDR3 runs 19 residues. The V gene's germline CDR1 is SGHRS and CDR2 YFSETQ. Methods used by the authors: Estimates of nucleated cell counts were drawn from the amplification of reference gene primers. TCRdb's copy holds only in-frame clones and misses some; the assay was immunoSEQ multiplex PCR. V and J calls and clone size are given by that table; D and trimming were obtained from the DNA. The table has tens of thousands of clones, 84% seen once. The TCR was taken from a man aged 60-69 years with acute or convalescent COVID-19. This chain links TRBV5-1 with TRBJ1-2, with 12 positions matching TRBD1. Sequenced input: peripheral blood. CDR3: CASQSIPFSSGQGAGGYTF. CDR3 DNA: TGCGCCAGCCAGTCAATACCCTTCTCTTCGGGACAGGGGGCTGGAGGCTACACCTTC.